The present T cell receptor beta chain was sequenced within a study of OX40 agonist ivuxolimab in advanced cancers. Findings and limits, study-wide: CD4+ and CD8+ blood T cells expanded clonally by week 6 at 0.1 to 3.0 mg/kg.

Autoimmune disease history or systemic immunosuppression led to patient exclusion. About this clone: Its antigen is unidentified.

There are 15 residues in the CDR3. In germline, CDR1 is MDHEN, CDR2 SYDVKM. The V end lost 7 bases, the J end lost 0 bases, and 16 bases lay between the germline ends. The assay was immunoSEQ multiplex PCR, and TCRdb's table has in-frame clones only and misses some. Among tens of thousands of clones listed, nearly 90% were seen once. The sample was CD4+ or CD8+ T cells sorted from blood, taken in a trial of the OX40 agonist ivuxolimab. The chain combines TRBV28 with TRBJ2-7; maybe TRBD2 (5 bases). The sequence was obtained from an adult with an advanced solid tumor such as melanoma, head and neck, liver or kidney cancer. The CDR3 region is CASTAGSGFSYEQYF. The CDR3 DNA sequence: TGTGCCAGCACGGCGGGTTCTGGGTTCTCCTACGAGCAGTACTTC. The full variable domain, with the rest looked up from reference TRBV28 and TRBJ2-7, is DVKVTQSSRYLVKRTGEKVFLECVQDMDHENMFWYRQDPGLGLRLIYFSYDVKMKEKGDIPEGYSVSREKKERFSLILESASTNQTSMYLCASTAGSGFSYEQYFGPGTRLTVT.